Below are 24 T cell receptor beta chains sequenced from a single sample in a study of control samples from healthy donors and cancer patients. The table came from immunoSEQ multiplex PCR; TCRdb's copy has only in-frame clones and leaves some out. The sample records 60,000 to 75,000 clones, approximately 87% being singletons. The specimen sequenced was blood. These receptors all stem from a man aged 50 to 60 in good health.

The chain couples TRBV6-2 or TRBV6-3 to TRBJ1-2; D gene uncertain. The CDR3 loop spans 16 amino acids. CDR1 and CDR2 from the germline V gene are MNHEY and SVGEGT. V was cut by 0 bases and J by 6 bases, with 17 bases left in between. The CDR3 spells CASSYSINPGFDGYTF. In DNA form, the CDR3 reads TGTGCCAGCAGTTACTCGATAAATCCAGGTTTCGATGGCTACACCTTC.

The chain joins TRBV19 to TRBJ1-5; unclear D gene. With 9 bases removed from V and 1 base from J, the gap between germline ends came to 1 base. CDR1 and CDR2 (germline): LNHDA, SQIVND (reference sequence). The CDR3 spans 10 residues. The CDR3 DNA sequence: TGTGCCAGAAGCAATCAGCCCCAGCATTTT. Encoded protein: CARSNQPQHF.

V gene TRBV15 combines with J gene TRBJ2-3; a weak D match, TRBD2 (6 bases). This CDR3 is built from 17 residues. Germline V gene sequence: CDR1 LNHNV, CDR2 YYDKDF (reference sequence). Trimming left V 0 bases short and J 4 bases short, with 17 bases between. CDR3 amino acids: CATSRDWAGSAPDTQYF. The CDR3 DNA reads TGTGCCACCAGCAGAGATTGGGCCGGGAGCGCCCCAGATACGCAGTATTTT.

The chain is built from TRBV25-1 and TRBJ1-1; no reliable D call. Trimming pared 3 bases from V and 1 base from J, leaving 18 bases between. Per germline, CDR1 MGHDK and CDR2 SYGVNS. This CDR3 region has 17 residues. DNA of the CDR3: TGTGCCAGCAGTGATATTATTAAGGGTGGTGGGAACACTGAAGCTTTCTTT. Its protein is CASSDIIKGGGNTEAFF.

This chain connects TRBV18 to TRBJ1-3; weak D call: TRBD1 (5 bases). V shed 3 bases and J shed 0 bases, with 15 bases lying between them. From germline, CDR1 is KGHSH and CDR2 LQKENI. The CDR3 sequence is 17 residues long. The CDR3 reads CASSPSTVTVSGNTIYF. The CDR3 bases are TGTGCCAGCTCACCTTCGACAGTCACCGTCTCTGGAAACACCATATATTTT.

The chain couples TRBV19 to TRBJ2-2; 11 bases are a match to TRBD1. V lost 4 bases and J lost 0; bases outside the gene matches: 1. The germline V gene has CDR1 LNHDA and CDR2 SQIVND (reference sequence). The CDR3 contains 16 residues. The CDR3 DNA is TGTGCCAGTAGTAGGGGACAGGGGGCGAACACCGGGGAGCTGTTTTTT. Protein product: CASSRGQGANTGELFF.

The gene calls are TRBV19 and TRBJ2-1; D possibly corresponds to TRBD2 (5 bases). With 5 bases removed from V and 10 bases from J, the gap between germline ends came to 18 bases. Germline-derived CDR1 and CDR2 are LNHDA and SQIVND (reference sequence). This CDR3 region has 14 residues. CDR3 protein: CASSRVAQVDEQFF. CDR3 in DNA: TGTGCCAGTAGTCGCGTAGCGCAGGTGGACGAGCAGTTCTTC.

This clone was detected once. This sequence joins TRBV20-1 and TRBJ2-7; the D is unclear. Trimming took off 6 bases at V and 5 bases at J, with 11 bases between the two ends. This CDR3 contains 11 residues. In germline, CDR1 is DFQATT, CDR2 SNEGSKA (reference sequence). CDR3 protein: CSAPLGNEQYF. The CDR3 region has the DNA TGCAGTGCCCCCCTTGGCAACGAGCAGTACTTC.

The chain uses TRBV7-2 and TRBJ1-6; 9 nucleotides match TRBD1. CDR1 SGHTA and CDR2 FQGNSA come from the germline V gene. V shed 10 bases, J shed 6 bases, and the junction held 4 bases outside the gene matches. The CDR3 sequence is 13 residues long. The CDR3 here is CATGQGINSPLHF. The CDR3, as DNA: TGTGCCACCGGACAGGGGATTAATTCACCCCTCCACTTT.

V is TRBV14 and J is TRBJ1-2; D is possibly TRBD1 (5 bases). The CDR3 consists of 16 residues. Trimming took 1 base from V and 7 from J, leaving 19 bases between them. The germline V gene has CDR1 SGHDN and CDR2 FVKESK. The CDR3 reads CASSQAGRPGIAGYTF. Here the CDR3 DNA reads TGTGCCAGCAGCCAAGCGGGTCGGCCAGGGATTGCTGGCTACACCTTC.

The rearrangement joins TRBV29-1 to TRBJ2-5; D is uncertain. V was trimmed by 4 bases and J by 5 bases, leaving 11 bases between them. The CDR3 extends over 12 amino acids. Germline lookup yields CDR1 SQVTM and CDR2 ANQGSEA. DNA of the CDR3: TGCAGCGTTGTTTGGCTCAGGGAGACCCAGTACTTC. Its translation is CSVVWLRETQYF.

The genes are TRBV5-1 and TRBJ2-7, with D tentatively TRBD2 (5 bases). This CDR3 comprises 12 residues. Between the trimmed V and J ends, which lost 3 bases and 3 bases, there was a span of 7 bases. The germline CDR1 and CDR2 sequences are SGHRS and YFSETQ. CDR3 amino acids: CASSYGDYEQYF. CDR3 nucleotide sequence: TGCGCCAGCAGCTACGGGGACTACGAGCAGTACTTC.

CDR3 DNA sequence: TGCGCCAGCAGCCGAACTTGGACGCGTATGAACACTGAAGCTTTCTTT. Its protein product is CASSRTWTRMNTEAFF. The chain is built from TRBV10-1 and TRBJ1-1, with unresolved D. Trimming removed 6 bases from V and 0 bases from J, with 17 bases in between. CDR3 length equals 16 residues. From germline, CDR1 is WNHNN and CDR2 SYGVQD (reference sequence).

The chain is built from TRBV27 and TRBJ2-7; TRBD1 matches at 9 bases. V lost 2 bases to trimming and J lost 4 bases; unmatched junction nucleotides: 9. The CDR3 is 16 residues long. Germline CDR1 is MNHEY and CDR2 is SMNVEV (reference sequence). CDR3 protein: CASSLERPGQGYEQYF. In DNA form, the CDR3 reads TGTGCCAGCAGTTTAGAAAGACCGGGACAGGGTTACGAGCAGTACTTC.

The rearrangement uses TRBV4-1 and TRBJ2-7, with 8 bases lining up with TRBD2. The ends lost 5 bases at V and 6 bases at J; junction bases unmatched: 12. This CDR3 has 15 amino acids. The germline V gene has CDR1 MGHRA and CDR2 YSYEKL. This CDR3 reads CASSARGAGAGEQYF. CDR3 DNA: TGCGCCAGCAGCGCACGGGGAGCGGGGGCGGGCGAGCAGTACTTC.

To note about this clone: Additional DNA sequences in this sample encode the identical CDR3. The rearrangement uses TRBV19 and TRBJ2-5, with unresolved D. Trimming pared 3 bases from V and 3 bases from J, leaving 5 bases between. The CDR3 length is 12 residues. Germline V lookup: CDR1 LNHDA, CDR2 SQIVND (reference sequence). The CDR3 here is CASSINEETQYF. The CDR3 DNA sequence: TGTGCCAGTAGTATTAACGAAGAGACCCAGTACTTC.

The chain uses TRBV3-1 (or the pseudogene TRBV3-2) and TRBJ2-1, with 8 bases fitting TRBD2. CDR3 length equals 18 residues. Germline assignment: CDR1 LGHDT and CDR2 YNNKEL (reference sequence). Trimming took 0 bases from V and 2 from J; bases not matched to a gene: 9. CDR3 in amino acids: CASSQDGTRAGAYNEQFF. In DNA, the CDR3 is TGTGCCAGCAGCCAAGATGGAACTCGAGCGGGAGCCTACAATGAGCAGTTCTTC.

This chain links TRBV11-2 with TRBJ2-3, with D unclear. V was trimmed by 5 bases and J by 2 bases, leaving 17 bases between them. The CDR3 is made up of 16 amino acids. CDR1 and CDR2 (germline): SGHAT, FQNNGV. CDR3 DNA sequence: TGTGCCAGCAGCCCTCTTCTGAGCGCTTCCACAGATACGCAGTATTTT. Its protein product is CASSPLLSASTDTQYF. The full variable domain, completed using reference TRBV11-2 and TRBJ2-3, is EAGVAQSPRYKIIEKRQSVAFWCNPISGHATLYWYQQILGQGPKLLIQFQNNGVVDDSQLPKDRFSAERLKGVDSTLKIQPAKLEDSAVYLCASSPLLSASTDTQYFGPGTRLTVL.

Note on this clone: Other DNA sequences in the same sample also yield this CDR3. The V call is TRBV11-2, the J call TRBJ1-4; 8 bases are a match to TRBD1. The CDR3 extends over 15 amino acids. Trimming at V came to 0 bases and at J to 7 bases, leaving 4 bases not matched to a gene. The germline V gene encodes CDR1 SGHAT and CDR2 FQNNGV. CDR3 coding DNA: TGTGCCAGCAGCTTAGACAGGGGGCGCACTGAAAAACTGTTTTTT. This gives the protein CASSLDRGRTEKLFF.

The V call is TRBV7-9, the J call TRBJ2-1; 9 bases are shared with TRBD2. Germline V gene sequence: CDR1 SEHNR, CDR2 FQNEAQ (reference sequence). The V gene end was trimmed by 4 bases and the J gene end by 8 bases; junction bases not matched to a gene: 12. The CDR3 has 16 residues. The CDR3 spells CASSSGTSWSSYEQFF. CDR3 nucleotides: TGTGCCAGCAGCTCCGGGACTAGCTGGAGCTCCTATGAGCAGTTCTTC.

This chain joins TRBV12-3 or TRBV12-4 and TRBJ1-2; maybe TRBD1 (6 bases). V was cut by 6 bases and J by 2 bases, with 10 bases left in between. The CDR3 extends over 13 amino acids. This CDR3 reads CASSRQENYGYTF. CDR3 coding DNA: TGTGCCAGCAGCCGACAGGAGAACTATGGCTACACCTTC.

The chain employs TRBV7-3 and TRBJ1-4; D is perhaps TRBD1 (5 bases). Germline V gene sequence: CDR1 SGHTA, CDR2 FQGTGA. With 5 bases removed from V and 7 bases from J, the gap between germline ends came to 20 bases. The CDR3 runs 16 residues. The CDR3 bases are TGTGCCAGCAGCCTACCGCGGGGTCAGGGCTGTGAAAAACTGTTTTTT. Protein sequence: CASSLPRGQGCEKLFF.

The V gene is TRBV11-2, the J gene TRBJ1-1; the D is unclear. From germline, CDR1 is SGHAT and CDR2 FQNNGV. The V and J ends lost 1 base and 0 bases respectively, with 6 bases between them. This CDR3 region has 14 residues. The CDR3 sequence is CASSLARLNTEAFF. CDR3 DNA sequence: TGTGCCAGCAGCTTAGCTCGGTTGAACACTGAAGCTTTCTTT.

The CDR3 loop is CASSINGAYNEQFF. Written as DNA, the CDR3 is TGTGCCAGTAGTATCAATGGGGCCTACAATGAGCAGTTCTTC. The gene calls are TRBV19 and TRBJ2-1, with no clear D. The CDR3 covers 14 residues. Germline values: CDR1 LNHDA, CDR2 SQIVND (reference sequence). The ends were cut back, 3 bases at V and 2 bases at J, with 8 bases in the middle.